This T cell receptor (beta chain) originates from a study of CD8 T cells in ankylosing spondylitis. Quantitative 5'-RACE with molecular barcodes was used to make the TCR beta libraries. TCRdb re-called the 5' RACE reads with MiXCR, one entry per CDR3 protein. The data show 300,000 to 350,000 distinct CDR3 sequences, about 20% seen once. Losses at the gene ends were 6 bases for V and 5 bases for J; bases not matched to a gene: 7. The CDR3 has 13 residues. Germline CDR1 and CDR2: SGHRS and YFSETQ. The rearrangement links TRBV5-1 to TRBJ2-5; 7 bases match TRBD2. This TCR was sampled from a female donor with ankylosing spondylitis or in good health (not recorded which). Sequences were obtained from blood, either unsorted or a sorted T cell fraction (not recorded which). In nucleotides, the CDR3 is TGCGCCAGCAAAGGCGGGAGTTCGGAGACCCAGTACTTC. Translation gives CASKGGSSETQYF. The complete variable domain, with remaining parts taken from reference TRBV5-1 and TRBJ2-5, reads KAGVTQTPRYLIKTRGQQVTLSCSPISGHRSVSWYQQTPGQGLQFLFEYFSETQRNKGNFPGRFSGRQFSNSRSEMNVSTLELGDSALYLCASKGGSSETQYFGPGTRLLVL.